The 28 T cell receptor beta chains listed next were all sequenced from one sample in a study of post-analysis software for immune sequencing data. The study's findings and limits: Four or five TRBV segments were more frequent in patients than controls; TRBV5-6, TRBV5-1 and TRBV20-1 belonged to this group.

Their specific antigens are unknown. Carried by the TCR beta cDNA libraries were unique molecular identifiers. TCRdb called the PCR reads again in MiXCR, with one record for every CDR3 protein. The data show approximately 730,000 distinct CDR3 sequences, roughly 50% seen once. What was sequenced was blood. These receptors all stem from a girl under 18 with multiple sclerosis.

This sequence joins TRBV20-1 and TRBJ2-1; a weak D match, TRBD2 (5 bases). Per the germline V gene, CDR1 is DFQATT and CDR2 is SNEGSKA (reference sequence). There are 14 residues in the CDR3. V was trimmed by 5 bases and J by 3 bases, leaving 14 bases between them. The DNA for the CDR3 is TGCAGTGCTGGGGAGCCTGGAGGCTACAATGAGCAGTTCTTC. Its translation is CSAGEPGGYNEQFF.

The sample holds a few counts of this clonotype. As DNA, the CDR3 is TGTGCCACCAGTGACCCGAAACTAGGACCCTATGGCTACACCTTC. Amino acid sequence: CATSDPKLGPYGYTF. V usage is TRBV24-1 and J usage is TRBJ1-2; D is ambiguous. Germline V lookup: CDR1 KGHDR, CDR2 SFDVKD. Between the trimmed V and J ends, which lost 4 bases and 4 bases, there was a span of 15 bases. The CDR3 loop spans 15 amino acids.

This sequence joins TRBV5-6 and TRBJ1-2; D possibly corresponds to TRBD1 (6 bases). In germline, CDR1 is SGHDT, CDR2 YYEEEE. V was clipped by 0 bases and J by 3 bases, with 12 bases between them. CDR3 length: 15 residues. The CDR3 DNA follows: TGTGCCAGCAGCTTGGCAACAGGGCCTGACTATGGCTACACCTTC. This encodes CASSLATGPDYGYTF.

This chain links TRBV20-1 with TRBJ2-1, with D perhaps matching TRBD2 (6 bases). The end of the DNA fits TRBJ2-7 better, so the J call may be wrong. Germline-derived CDR1 and CDR2 are DFQATT and SNEGSKA (reference sequence). CDR3 size: 14 residues. The CDR3 spells CSAPERGTENEQYF. The CDR3 DNA reads TGCAGTGCCCCCGAACGCGGGACGGAGAATGAGCAGTACTTC.

The chain couples TRBV4-2 to TRBJ2-5; 8 nucleotides agree with TRBD2. The CDR3 contains 16 residues. Looked up from germline, CDR1 is LGHNA and CDR2 is YNFKEQ. J lost 11 bases, V lost 1 base, and 15 bases had no gene match. For the CDR3, the DNA is TGTGCCAGCAGCCAAGTGGGTGGACTAGCCGGGGGGGAGCAGTACTTC. Translated: CASSQVGGLAGGEQYF.

The V call is TRBV11-3, the J call TRBJ2-1, with a weak D call TRBD1 (6 bases). Trimming stripped 5 bases from V and 4 bases from J, with 15 bases between. Looked up from germline, CDR1 is SGHNT and CDR2 is YENEEA. The CDR3 runs 15 residues. CDR3 protein: CASSPPVTGYNEQFF. CDR3 nucleotides: TGTGCCAGCAGCCCCCCGGTCACAGGGTACAATGAGCAGTTCTTC.

Here the CDR3 reads CASSWGGLAGANTGELFF. Written as DNA, the CDR3 is TGCGCCAGCAGCTGGGGTGGACTAGCGGGAGCGAACACCGGGGAGCTGTTTTTT. The gene calls are TRBV5-1 and TRBJ2-2, with 13 bases lining up with TRBD2. The germline CDR1 and CDR2 sequences are SGHRS and YFSETQ. The length of the CDR3 is 18 residues. V dropped 3 bases and J dropped 0; count of bases not matched to a gene: 5.

This clonotype was seen more than once but under ten times. This CDR3 reads CASSPQEGYGYTF. CDR3 nucleotide sequence: TGTGCCAGCAGTCCCCAGGAGGGCTATGGCTACACCTTC. This rearrangement joins TRBV6-1 to TRBJ1-2, with D hard to call. V lost 5 bases to trimming and J lost 4 bases, with 11 bases between them. The germline CDR1 and CDR2 sequences are MNHNS and SASEGT. The CDR3 spans 13 residues.

The chain uses TRBV4-2 and TRBJ2-1; 10 nucleotides line up with TRBD2. V lost 9 bases, J lost 9 bases, and 20 bases stayed unmatched. The germline V gene has CDR1 LGHNA and CDR2 YNFKEQ. The CDR3 is 17 residues long. The CDR3 bases are TGTGCCAGTCAAGGGGTGGGACTAGCGAGGAACGGGGGTGAGCAGTTCTTC. Translating gives CASQGVGLARNGGEQFF.

V gene TRBV7-2 combines with J gene TRBJ2-7; D is unresolved. V was cut by 3 bases and J by 4 bases, with 13 bases left in between. The CDR3 is 14 residues long. Per the germline V gene, CDR1 is SGHTA and CDR2 is FQGNSA. CDR3 DNA sequence: TGTGCCAGCAGCTTCGACACGGACCCGTACGAGCAGTACTTC. This translates into CASSFDTDPYEQYF.

A few counts support this clonotype. The genes are TRBV6-5 and TRBJ2-5, with 7 bases fitting TRBD1. With V trimmed by 2 bases and J by 3 bases, 6 bases remained unmatched. The CDR3 is 15 residues long. Per germline, CDR1 MNHEY and CDR2 SVGAGI. Here the CDR3 DNA reads TGTGCCAGCAGTTACCTAGACGGGACAGAAGAGACCCAGTACTTC. Encoded protein: CASSYLDGTEETQYF.

Only a few counts were recorded for this clonotype. In DNA form, the CDR3 reads TGTGCCAGCAGCCAGCTACGCTTGGGACTAGCGGAAATCAGCTCCTACAATGAGCAGTTCTTC. It encodes CASSQLRLGLAEISSYNEQFF. V and J are TRBV7-6 and TRBJ2-1; the match to TRBD2 covers 11 bases. The germline V gene encodes CDR1 SGHVS and CDR2 FNYEAQ. Losses at the gene ends were 5 bases for V and 0 bases for J; bases not matched to a gene: 18. The length of the CDR3 is 21 residues. The full variable domain, rest sourced from reference TRBV7-6 and TRBJ2-1, is GAGVSQSPRYKVTKRGQDVALRCDPISGHVSLYWYRQALGQGPEFLTYFNYEAQQDKSGLPNDRFSAERPEGSISTLTIQRTEQRDSAMYRCASSQLRLGLAEISSYNEQFFGPGTRLTVL.

This clonotype was seen only a few times. This rearrangement joins TRBV5-1 to TRBJ1-2; no definite D call. Germline CDR1 is SGHRS and CDR2 is YFSETQ. Trimming shortened V by 1 base and J by 8 bases, and 9 bases separated the two germline ends. The CDR3 spans 12 residues. The CDR3 bases are TGCGCCAGCAGCTTGTATGGGGTCGGCTACACCTTC. Its protein is CASSLYGVGYTF.

The chain couples TRBV6-5 to TRBJ2-3; D might be TRBD1 (7 bases). V gave up 0 bases and J gave up 4 bases, with 17 bases separating them. This CDR3 region has 17 residues. Germline V gene data show CDR1 as MNHEY and CDR2 as SVGAGI. CDR3 region: CASSYSRTSRGADTQYF. The CDR3 DNA follows: TGTGCCAGCAGTTACTCGAGAACTAGCAGGGGGGCAGATACGCAGTATTTT.

This clonotype came up a few times. DNA of the CDR3: TGCAGCGCCCCGGGGATGGATTACAATGAGCAGTTCTTC. It codes for CSAPGMDYNEQFF. V usage is TRBV29-1 and J usage is TRBJ2-1, with a possible D match to TRBD2 (5 bases). The CDR3 has 13 amino acids. The V and J ends lost 7 bases and 4 bases respectively, with 14 bases between them. Germline V gene sequence: CDR1 SQVTM, CDR2 ANQGSEA.

The chain links TRBV4-1 to TRBJ2-5; possibly TRBD1 or TRBD2 for D (5 bases each). The CDR3 spans 18 residues. V dropped 0 bases and J dropped 11 bases, with 28 bases sitting between them. Germline-derived CDR1 and CDR2 are MGHRA and YSYEKL. CDR3 in amino acids: CASSQDYWLERGAEKQYF. CDR3 sequence (DNA): TGCGCCAGCAGCCAAGATTATTGGCTAGAAAGGGGAGCGGAAAAGCAGTACTTC.

The chain is built from TRBV7-2 and TRBJ2-4, with D tentatively TRBD2 (6 bases). Judging by the DNA end, TRBJ2-7 fits better; the J call may be wrong. The CDR3 is made up of 13 amino acids. Germline CDR1 SGHTA, CDR2 FQGNSA. The CDR3 spells CASSSGRGAEQYF. CDR3 sequence (DNA): TGTGCCAGCAGCTCTGGGCGGGGAGCCGAGCAGTACTTC.

The gene calls are TRBV6-6 and TRBJ2-4, with a possible D match to TRBD2 (7 bases). The V end was cut by 7 bases, the J end by 5 bases, with 18 bases between. Per germline, CDR1 MNHNY and CDR2 SVGAGI (reference sequence). The CDR3 length is 15 residues. Here the CDR3 DNA reads TGTGCCAGCACGAGCTCCCCGGGGGGCGAAAACATTCAGTACTTC. It yields the protein CASTSSPGGENIQYF.

The gene calls are TRBV4-1 and TRBJ2-7; a possible D gene is TRBD2 (6 bases). CDR1 is MGHRA and CDR2 is YSYEKL in the germline V gene. V was cut by 0 bases and J by 2 bases, with 11 bases left in between. The CDR3 has 15 amino acids. CDR3 bases: TGCGCCAGCAGCCAAGATCACGGCGGGGCCTACGAGCAGTACTTC. This gives the protein CASSQDHGGAYEQYF.

The V and J genes are TRBV15 and TRBJ2-3; the D call may be TRBD1 or TRBD2 (5 bases each). Trimming stripped 0 bases from V and 4 bases from J, with 11 bases between. Germline V gives CDR1 LNHNV, CDR2 YYDKDF (reference sequence). The CDR3 consists of 15 residues. Here the CDR3 DNA reads TGTGCCACCAGCAGAGATCGAGGGGCGGCAGATACGCAGTATTTT. It codes for CATSRDRGAADTQYF.

This clonotype was seen more than once but under ten times. The rearrangement uses TRBV9 and TRBJ2-7, with TRBD1 matching 7 bases. The CDR3 length is 14 residues. The germline V gene encodes CDR1 SGDLS and CDR2 YYNGEE. V shed 4 bases, J shed 2 bases, and the junction held 6 bases outside the gene matches. CDR3 DNA sequence: TGTGCCAGCAGCTCGTCAGACAGGGCCTACGAGCAGTACTTC. Translating it yields CASSSSDRAYEQYF. Complete variable domain (other parts from reference TRBV9 and TRBJ2-7): DSGVTQTPKHLITATGQRVTLRCSPRSGDLSVYWYQQSLDQGLQFLIQYYNGEERAKGNILERFSAQQFPDLHSELNLSSLELGDSALYFCASSSSDRAYEQYFGPGTRLTVT.

This clonotype appeared a few times. The rearrangement links TRBV12-3 or TRBV12-4 to TRBJ1-2; no definite D call. This CDR3 has 13 residues. V lost 6 bases and J lost 5, with 13 bases in between. DNA of the CDR3: TGTGCCAGCAGCACGGACGGCAGTTATGGCTACACCTTC. Translated, it gives CASSTDGSYGYTF.

V usage is TRBV5-1 and J usage is TRBJ2-1; perhaps TRBD2 as D (6 bases). Between the trimmed V and J ends, which lost 4 bases and 5 bases, there was a span of 19 bases. CDR3 length equals 16 residues. Germline V gene lookup returns CDR1 SGHRS and CDR2 YFSETQ. Here the CDR3 reads CASSSPGTPSDNEQFF. CDR3 bases: TGCGCCAGCAGCAGCCCCGGGACTCCCAGCGACAATGAGCAGTTCTTC.

DNA of the CDR3: TGCGCCAGCAGCATAGACAGGGGCGCGTTTGGCAATGAGCAGTTCTTC. This encodes CASSIDRGAFGNEQFF. The chain recombines TRBV5-1 with TRBJ2-1; 8 nucleotides agree with TRBD1. The CDR3 loop spans 16 amino acids. The V segment lost 4 bases and the J segment 6 bases; nucleotides outside the gene matches: 12. Germline CDR1 SGHRS, CDR2 YFSETQ.

This clonotype was recorded once. The chain links TRBV20-1 to TRBJ2-6; 11 nucleotides align to TRBD1. CDR3 size: 23 residues. The germline gives CDR1 DFQATT, CDR2 SNEGSKA (reference sequence). V shed 3 bases and J 0 bases; nucleotides not matched to a gene: 22. CDR3 loop: CSARVPYPGQGGVTRSGANVLTF. The CDR3 coding sequence is TGCAGTGCTAGGGTCCCCTATCCGGGACAGGGGGGAGTAACCCGCTCTGGGGCCAACGTCCTGACTTTC.

The rearrangement links TRBV7-9 to TRBJ2-3; 11 positions match TRBD2. The CDR3 runs to 17 residues. The germline V gene encodes CDR1 SEHNR and CDR2 FQNEAQ (reference sequence). The V and J ends lost 6 bases and 1 base, in that order; junction bases with no gene match: 9. CDR3 DNA: TGTGCCAGCAGAAACCGTTTACTAGCGGGAGGCACAGATACGCAGTATTTT. Residues: CASRNRLLAGGTDTQYF. Full variable domain (outside the CDR3, taken from reference TRBV7-9 and TRBJ2-3): DTGVSQNPRHKITKRGQNVTFRCDPISEHNRLYWYRQTLGQGPEFLTYFQNEAQLEKSRLLSDRFSAERPKGSFSTLEIQRTEQGDSAMYLCASRNRLLAGGTDTQYFGPGTRLTVL.

The J gene is TRBJ2-1, the V gene TRBV6-2 or TRBV6-3, with 7 bases that match TRBD2. The germline V gene encodes CDR1 MNHEY and CDR2 SVGEGT. The CDR3 contains 16 residues. Trimming removed 2 bases from V and 7 bases from J; junction bases left unmatched: 11. The CDR3 coding sequence is TGTGCCAGCAGTTACCCCCTTTTCGGGGGAGGGAATGAGCAGTTCTTC. Its translation is CASSYPLFGGGNEQFF.

This clonotype was seen repeatedly, ten times or more. The junction departs from germline at one end; a sequencing error may be responsible. The V and J genes are TRBV15 and TRBJ2-5; 10 nucleotides align to TRBD1. The CDR3 length is 13 residues. CDR1 LNHNV and CDR2 YYDKDF come from the germline V gene (reference sequence). The DNA of the CDR3 is TGTGCCCCCAGTCGGACAGGGGGAGAGACCCAGTACTTC. Protein product: CAPSRTGGETQYF.